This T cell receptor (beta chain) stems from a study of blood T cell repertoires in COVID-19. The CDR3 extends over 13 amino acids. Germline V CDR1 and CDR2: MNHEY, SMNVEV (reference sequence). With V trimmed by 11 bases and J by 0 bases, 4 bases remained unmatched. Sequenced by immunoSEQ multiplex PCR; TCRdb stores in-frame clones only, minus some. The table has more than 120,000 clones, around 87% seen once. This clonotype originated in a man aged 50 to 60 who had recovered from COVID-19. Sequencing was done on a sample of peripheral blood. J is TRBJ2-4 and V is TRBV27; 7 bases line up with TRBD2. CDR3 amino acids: CACREVAKNIQYF. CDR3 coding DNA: TGTGCCTGCCGGGAGGTAGCCAAAAACATTCAGTACTTC.